This T cell receptor beta chain appears in the sequencing data of a study of molecular identifiers for immune sequencing clone quantification. Study findings and constraints: Detection of one spiked Jurkat cell's TCR RNA reportedly worked in some 980,000 naive cells.

The CDR3 covers 12 residues. Germline-derived CDR1 and CDR2 are SGHRS and YFSETQ. V was trimmed by 2 bases and J by 4 bases, leaving 5 bases between them. TCRdb reprocessed the PCR reads with MiXCR, giving one entry per CDR3 protein. The sample contains about 40,000 distinct CDR3 sequences, 24% of which appear only once. Using 10%, 30% or 50% RNA, naive CD8 libraries were derived from approximately 20,000 to 980,000 sorted cells. This clonotype came up many times. The antigen remains unidentified. Sequenced input: naive CD8+ T cells from blood, with Jurkat cell RNA spiked in. The subset is: FACS-sorted CD8+CD4-CCR7+CD45RA+ naive T cells. V gene TRBV5-1 combines with J gene TRBJ2-3, with D unclear. This sequence originates from a human donor in good health. Some libraries in this study had Jurkat cell RNA spiked in. In nucleotides, the CDR3 is TGCGCCAGCAGCTTTTTATCAGATACGCAGTATTTT. This encodes CASSFLSDTQYF.